The text below deals with one T cell receptor beta chain. Its cognate antigen is unknown. Different DNA sequences within this sample yield the same CDR3. Sorted-subset replicate PCRs used 200 ng DNA, approximately 33,000 T cell genomes. Some clones are missing from TCRdb's copy, which holds only in-frame ones; the method was immunoSEQ multiplex PCR. The table includes 2 million to 2.5 million clones, 90% to 95% detected once. The data are from a study of shared clonotypes between healthy human individuals. Study-level background: CD4 naive and CD4 memory each took three plates per donor, while CD8 naive took two and CD8 memory one.

Study-level points and caveats: Memory subsets generally showed lower estimated richness than naive subsets.

Healthy and HIV-negative, the adult donors had no recent acute infections or vaccinations. This clonotype originated in a young man in good health. Some clones in this sample may be carry-over from other donors' samples. The sequenced material came from naive CD4+ T cells from PBMCs. The subset denotes: CD45RA+ positively selected.

The CDR3 nucleotides are TGTGCCAGCTCACCAGACCTGAATGAAAAACTGTTTTTT. The encoded protein is CASSPDLNEKLFF. This rearrangement joins TRBV18 to TRBJ1-4, with unresolved D. Germline lookup yields CDR1 KGHSH and CDR2 LQKENI. The CDR3 extends over 13 amino acids. Trimming removed 2 bases from V and 5 bases from J, with 6 bases in between.